What follows describes a single TCR beta chain. Authors' methods: Amplification of reference gene primers provided the estimated nucleated cell counts. The table came from immunoSEQ multiplex PCR; TCRdb's copy has only in-frame clones and leaves some out. V, J and clone size reflect that table, while D and trimming were determined from the DNA. The sample records under 300,000 clones, less than 90% being singletons. The sample is drawn from a study of blood T cell repertoires in COVID-19. The wider study: In each case, the material was cDNA or gDNA derived from T cells, B-cell-depleted T cells, or PBMCs.

After removal of 4 bases from V and 2 bases from J, the junction contained 9 bases not matched to a gene. CDR1 and CDR2 from the germline V gene are SGDLS and YYNGEE. The CDR3 extends over 16 amino acids. This chain links TRBV9 with TRBJ1-2; 9 bases map to TRBD1. The TCR originated in a man aged 60 to 69 with acute or convalescent COVID-19. The material sequenced was peripheral blood. CDR3 nucleotides: TGTGCCAGCAGCCCATCTGTCGGACAGGGGAACTATGGCTACACCTTC. Its protein product is CASSPSVGQGNYGYTF.